This T cell receptor beta chain was recovered during a study of control samples from healthy donors and cancer patients (dated by TCRdb to the early 2020s). Library generation was performed with the immunoSEQ multiplex PCR assay. TCRdb provides this immuneACCESS table in a form limited to in-frame rearrangements. Some clones are lacking; in checked studies, under half of them reflect an unresolved V gene, and why the rest are absent is not known. Here the sample has 150,000 to 200,000 clones; 80% to 90% occur a single time. Jointly, the top ten make up about 11% of the sample. Comment on this clone: It lacks a known antigen. Nothing much larger sits one base from this clone, and base qualities are not available.

CDR1 and CDR2, looked up from the germline V gene (reference sequence), are SSHAT and FNYEAQ. The CDR3 starts with the cysteine, ends with the phenylalanine, and has 16 residues. Of the read, only the CDR3 DNA is kept; its 48 bases are in frame from base 1. After removal of 1 base from V and 7 bases from J, the junction retains 9 bases not matched to a gene. Sequencing was performed on blood. This sequence was found in a young man in good health. Here the chain combines TRBV7-7 and TRBJ2-2; 7 middle bases align to TRBD2. The CDR3 reads as follows: CASSLGASREFGELFF. The sequenced DNA: TGTGCCAGCAGCTTAGGGGCGTCGCGGGAGTTCGGGGAGCTGTTTTTT. Where the CDR3 stops, the reference TRBV7-7 and TRBJ2-2 genes take over; the full variable domain is GAGVSQSPRYKVTKRGQDVTLRCDPISSHATLYWYQQALGQGPEFLTYFNYEAQPDKSGLPSDRFSAERPEGSISTLTIQRTEQRDSAMYRCASSLGASREFGELFFGEGSRLTVL.